This is a list of T cell receptor beta chains from one sample in a study of cytomegalovirus exposure and HLA in healthy donors. Some clones are missing from TCRdb's copy, which holds only in-frame ones; the method was immunoSEQ multiplex PCR. Reported are around 150,000 clones; the ten largest clones contain 1% to 1.5%. The specimen was PBMCs. The receptors derive from a woman in her sixties in good health and CMV-seronegative. CDR3s include the opening cysteine and the closing phenylalanine or tryptophan. D genes are given only for firm matches.

d_call	v_call	j_call	cdr3_nt	cdr3_aa
-	TRBV5-1	TRBJ2-5	TGCGCCAGCAGCCCGACGGACAGACAAGAGACCCAGTACTTC	CASSPTDRQETQYF
TRBD1	TRBV27	TRBJ1-5	TGTGCCAGCAGTGGGGCAGGGGGACGGCCCCAGCATTTT	CASSGAGGRPQHF
-	TRBV11-1	TRBJ2-1	TGTGCCAGCAGCCCGCCCGGAGTGGTCGGGAATGAGCAGTTCTTC	CASSPPGVVGNEQFF
TRBD1	TRBV7-2	TRBJ1-1	TGTGCCAGCAGCACCGACAGGGGCTCGGACACTGAAGCTTTCTTT	CASSTDRGSDTEAFF
-	TRBV7-3	TRBJ2-3	TGTGCCAGCAGCTTAACTCGGGGACACACAGATACGCAGTATTTT	CASSLTRGHTDTQYF
TRBD2	TRBV10-3	TRBJ2-2	TGTGCCATCAGTGGCTGGACTAGCGGGAGGGCGGACGGGGAGCTGTTTTTT	CAISGWTSGRADGELFF
-	TRBV5-1	TRBJ2-6	TGCGCCAGCAGCTTGACAGGGAGCTCTGGGGCCAACGTCCTGACTTTC	CASSLTGSSGANVLTF
-	TRBV29-1	TRBJ2-7	TGCAGCGTTGAAGATCATGCATACGAGCAGTACTTC	CSVEDHAYEQYF
-	TRBV7-8	TRBJ1-5	TGTGCCAGCAGCTCTCAAACAGGGTTAGATCAGCCCCAGCATTTT	CASSSQTGLDQPQHF
TRBD1	TRBV18	TRBJ2-7	TGTGCCAGCTCACGAGGGACAGGGTCGGAAGAGCAGTACTTC	CASSRGTGSEEQYF
-	TRBV5-6	TRBJ1-2	TGTGCCAGCAGGTGGTTTTTGGGGGGGGACGGCTACACCTTC	CASRWFLGGDGYTF
-	TRBV27	TRBJ1-2	TGTGCCAGCAGTTTACAGGCCAGGGGTCGGATTGGCTACACCTTC	CASSLQARGRIGYTF
-	TRBV30	TRBJ1-5	TGTGCCTGGAGTGTACGGGGGGACCAGCCCCAGCATTTT	CAWSVRGDQPQHF
-	TRBV29-1	TRBJ2-5	TGCAGCGTTGGGCGGCAAGAGACCCAGTACTTC	CSVGRQETQYF
TRBD2	TRBV10-1	TRBJ2-1	TGCGCCAGCAGGGCGACCAAGGGGAGCGGGAGTGGCAATGAGCAGTTCTTC	CASRATKGSGSGNEQFF
TRBD2	TRBV9	TRBJ2-7	TGTGCCAGCAGCGCGGGACTAGCGGGAGTCATGCAGTACTTC	CASSAGLAGVMQYF
TRBD2	TRBV6-6	TRBJ2-7	TGTGCCAGCAGTTACCCGCTAGCGGGAGACTACGAGCAGTACTTC	CASSYPLAGDYEQYF
-	TRBV5-1	TRBJ2-3	TGCGCCAGCAGGAGAGGGGCGGGGGATACGCAGTATTTT	CASRRGAGDTQYF
-	TRBV9	TRBJ2-7	TGTGCCAGCAGCGTTACACCTAGCTCCGCGTCCTACGAGCAGTACTTC	CASSVTPSSASYEQYF
-	TRBV2	TRBJ2-6	TGTGCCAGCAGTGATTCAGGGGGGTTTGGGGCCAACGTCCTGACTTTC	CASSDSGGFGANVLTF
-	TRBV9	TRBJ1-6	TGTGCCAGCAGCGTAGCACAGGGCGGTTCACCCCTCCACTTT	CASSVAQGGSPLHF
-	TRBV10-3	TRBJ1-1	TGTGCCATCAGTGAGACTGCCAACACTGAAGCTTTCTTT	CAISETANTEAFF